This TCR beta chain was identified in a study of blood T cell repertoires in COVID-19. Study processing details: The assay estimated nucleated cells by amplifying reference gene primers. Assay: immunoSEQ multiplex PCR; the TCRdb copy retains only in-frame clones and omits some. Clone size and V and J calls were adopted from that table, with D and trimming inferred from the DNA. The sample gives 70,000 to 85,000 clones, around 83% of which show up once; 39% is in the top ten. Per germline, CDR1 GTSNPN and CDR2 SVGIG (reference sequence). The ends lost 1 base at V and 0 bases at J; junction bases unmatched: 4. This CDR3 is built from 15 residues. This clone was seen a few times.

The sequenced material came from peripheral blood. The receptor was derived from a man older than 75 with active or convalescent COVID-19. This chain links TRBV30 with TRBJ2-7, with 9 bases matching TRBD1. The CDR3: CAWSEAGQGSYEQYF. In DNA, the CDR3 is TGTGCCTGGAGTGAAGCGGGACAGGGCTCCTACGAGCAGTACTTC.